This T cell receptor (beta chain) was captured in a study of technical replicates of blood from a few donors. Between the trimmed V and J ends, which lost 5 bases and 6 bases, there was a span of 7 bases. Germline CDR1 is DFQATT and CDR2 is SNEGSKA (reference sequence). The CDR3 is made up of 10 amino acids. Method: immunoSEQ multiplex PCR; TCRdb's copy keeps in-frame clones and lacks some. The table includes some 87,000 clones, 80% to 95% detected once. Sequenced: T cells isolated from PBMCs. The receptor was derived from a human donor in good health. The chain joins TRBV20-1 to TRBJ1-2; D is uncertain. In DNA form, the CDR3 reads TGCAGTGCTCCAGATAATGGCTACACCTTC. It encodes CSAPDNGYTF.